This T cell receptor beta chain was recorded in a study of blood T cell repertoires in COVID-19. Across the study: PBMCs, B-cell-depleted T cells, or T cells provided the cDNA or gDNA that made up the material.

This CDR3 contains 14 residues. V lost 5 bases and J lost 7; bases outside the gene matches: 6. CDR1 is SGHNT and CDR2 is YENEEA in the germline V gene. Only in-frame clones appear in the TCRdb table, and some are missing; sequencing was by immunoSEQ multiplex PCR. The repertoire consists of 200,000 or so clones, with 75% to 90% occurring once and the leading ten covering under 7.5%. This receptor was obtained from a man between 60 and 75 years old who had recovered from COVID-19. The sequenced sample consisted of peripheral blood. The chain links TRBV11-3 to TRBJ2-7; 12 positions agree with TRBD1. The CDR3 region is CASSQGQGAGEQYF. The DNA for the CDR3 is TGTGCCAGCAGCCAGGGACAGGGGGCCGGGGAGCAGTACTTC.